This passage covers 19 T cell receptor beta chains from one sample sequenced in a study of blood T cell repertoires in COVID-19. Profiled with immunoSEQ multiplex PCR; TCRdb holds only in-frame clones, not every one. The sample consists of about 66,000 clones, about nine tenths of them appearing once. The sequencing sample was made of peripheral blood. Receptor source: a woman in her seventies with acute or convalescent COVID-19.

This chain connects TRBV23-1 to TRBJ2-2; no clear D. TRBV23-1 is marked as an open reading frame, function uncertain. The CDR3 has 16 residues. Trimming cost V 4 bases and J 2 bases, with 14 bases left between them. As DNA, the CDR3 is TGCGCCAGCAGTCCCCACCCAGTCCCCAACACCGGGGAGCTGTTTTTT. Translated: CASSPHPVPNTGELFF.

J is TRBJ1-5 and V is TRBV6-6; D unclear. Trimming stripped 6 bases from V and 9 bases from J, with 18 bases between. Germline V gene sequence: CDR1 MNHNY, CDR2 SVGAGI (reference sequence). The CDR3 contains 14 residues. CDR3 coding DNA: TGTGCCAGCAGGGATGTAGGAGTGATACGGCCCCAGCATTTT. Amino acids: CASRDVGVIRPQHF.

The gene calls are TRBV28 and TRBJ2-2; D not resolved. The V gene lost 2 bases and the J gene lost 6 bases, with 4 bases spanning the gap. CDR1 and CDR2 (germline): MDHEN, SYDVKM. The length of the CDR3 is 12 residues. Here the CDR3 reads CASSLRAGELFF. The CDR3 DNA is TGTGCCAGCAGTTTACGTGCCGGGGAGCTGTTTTTT.

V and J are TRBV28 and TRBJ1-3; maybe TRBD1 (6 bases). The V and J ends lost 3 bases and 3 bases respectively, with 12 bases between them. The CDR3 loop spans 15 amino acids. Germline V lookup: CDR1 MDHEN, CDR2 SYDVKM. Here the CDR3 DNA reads TGTGCCAGCAGTTTCGGACAGTTCTTTGGAAACACCATATATTTT. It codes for CASSFGQFFGNTIYF.

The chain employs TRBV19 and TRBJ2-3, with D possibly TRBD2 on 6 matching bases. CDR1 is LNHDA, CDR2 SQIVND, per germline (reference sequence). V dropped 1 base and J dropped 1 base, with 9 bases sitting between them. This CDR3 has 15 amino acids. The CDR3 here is CASSIGGTGTDTQYF. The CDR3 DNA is TGTGCCAGTAGTATAGGCGGGACTGGCACAGATACGCAGTATTTT. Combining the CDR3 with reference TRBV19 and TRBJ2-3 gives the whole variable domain DGGITQSPKYLFRKEGQNVTLSCEQNLNHDAMYWYRQDPGQGLRLIYYSQIVNDFQKGDIAEGYSVSREKKESFPLTVTSAQKNPTAFYLCASSIGGTGTDTQYFGPGTRLTVL.

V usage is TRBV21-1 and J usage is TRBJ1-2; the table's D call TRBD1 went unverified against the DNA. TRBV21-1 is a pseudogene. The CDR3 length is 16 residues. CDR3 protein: CASSKKTGQVYYGYTF. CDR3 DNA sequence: TGTGCCAGCAGCAAAAAAACGGGACAGGTGTACTATGGCTACACCTTC.

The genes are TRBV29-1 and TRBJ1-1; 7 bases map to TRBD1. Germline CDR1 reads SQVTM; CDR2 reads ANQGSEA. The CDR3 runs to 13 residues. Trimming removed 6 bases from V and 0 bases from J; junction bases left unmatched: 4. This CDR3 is CSVGQLLNTEAFF. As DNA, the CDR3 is TGCAGCGTGGGACAGCTCTTGAACACTGAAGCTTTCTTT. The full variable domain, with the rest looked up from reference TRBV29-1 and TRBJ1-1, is SAVISQKPSRDICQRGTSLTIQCQVDSQVTMMFWYRQQPGQSLTLIATANQGSEATYESGFVIDKFPISRPNLTFSTLTVSNMSPEDSSIYLCSVGQLLNTEAFFGQGTRLTVV.

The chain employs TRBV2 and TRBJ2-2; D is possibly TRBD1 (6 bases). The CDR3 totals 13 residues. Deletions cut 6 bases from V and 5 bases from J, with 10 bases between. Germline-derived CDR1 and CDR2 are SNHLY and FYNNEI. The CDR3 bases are TGTGCCAGCAGACCTCAGGGGACCGGGGAGCTGTTTTTT. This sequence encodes CASRPQGTGELFF.

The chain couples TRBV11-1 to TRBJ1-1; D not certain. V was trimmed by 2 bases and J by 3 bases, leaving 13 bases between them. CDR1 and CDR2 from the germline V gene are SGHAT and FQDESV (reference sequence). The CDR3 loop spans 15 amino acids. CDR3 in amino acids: CASSLRAGGYTEAFF. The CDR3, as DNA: TGTGCCAGCAGCTTAAGAGCCGGCGGTTACACTGAAGCTTTCTTT. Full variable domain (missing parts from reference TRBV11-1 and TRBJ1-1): EAEVAQSPRYKITEKSQAVAFWCDPISGHATLYWYRQILGQGPELLVQFQDESVVDDSQLPKDRFSAERLKGVDSTLKIQPAELGDSAMYLCASSLRAGGYTEAFFGQGTRLTVV.

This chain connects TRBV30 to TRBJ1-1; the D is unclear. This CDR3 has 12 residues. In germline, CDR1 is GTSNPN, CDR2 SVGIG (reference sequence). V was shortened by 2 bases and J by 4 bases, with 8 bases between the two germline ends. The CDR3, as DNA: TGTGCCTGGAGTCCCTTTAGCACTGAAGCTTTCTTT. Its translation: CAWSPFSTEAFF. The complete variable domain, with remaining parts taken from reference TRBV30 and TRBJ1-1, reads SQTIHQWPATLVQPVGSPLSLECTVEGTSNPNLYWYRQAAGRGLQLLFYSVGIGQISSEVPQNLSASRPQDRQFILSSKKLLLSDSGFYLCAWSPFSTEAFFGQGTRLTVV.

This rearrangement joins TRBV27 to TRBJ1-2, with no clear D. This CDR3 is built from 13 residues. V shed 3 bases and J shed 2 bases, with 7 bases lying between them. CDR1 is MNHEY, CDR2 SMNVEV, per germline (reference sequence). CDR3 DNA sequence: TGTGCCAGCAGTTTTATGGCCAACTATGGCTACACCTTC. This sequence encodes CASSFMANYGYTF.

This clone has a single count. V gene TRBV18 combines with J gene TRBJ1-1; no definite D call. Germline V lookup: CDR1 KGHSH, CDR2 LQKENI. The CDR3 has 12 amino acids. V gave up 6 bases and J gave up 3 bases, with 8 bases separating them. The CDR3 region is CASSPGYTEAFF. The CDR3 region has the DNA TGTGCCAGCTCCCCGGGGTACACTGAAGCTTTCTTT. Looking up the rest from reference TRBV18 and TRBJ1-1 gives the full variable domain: NAGVMQNPRHLVRRRGQEARLRCSPMKGHSHVYWYRQLPEEGLKFMVYLQKENIIDESGMPKERFSAEFPKEGPSILRIQQVVRGDSAAYFCASSPGYTEAFFGQGTRLTVV.

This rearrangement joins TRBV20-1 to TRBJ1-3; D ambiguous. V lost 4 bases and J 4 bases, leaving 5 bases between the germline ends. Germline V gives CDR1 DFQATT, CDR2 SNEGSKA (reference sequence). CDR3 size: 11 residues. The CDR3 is CSATQGNTIYF. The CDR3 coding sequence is TGCAGTGCTACGCAGGGAAACACCATATATTTT.

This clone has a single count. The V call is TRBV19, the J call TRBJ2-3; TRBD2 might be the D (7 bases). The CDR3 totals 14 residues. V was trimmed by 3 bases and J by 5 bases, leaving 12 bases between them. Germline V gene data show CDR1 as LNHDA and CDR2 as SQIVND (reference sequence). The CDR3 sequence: CASSMGGAIDTQYF. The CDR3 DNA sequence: TGTGCCAGTAGTATGGGGGGGGCAATAGATACGCAGTATTTT.

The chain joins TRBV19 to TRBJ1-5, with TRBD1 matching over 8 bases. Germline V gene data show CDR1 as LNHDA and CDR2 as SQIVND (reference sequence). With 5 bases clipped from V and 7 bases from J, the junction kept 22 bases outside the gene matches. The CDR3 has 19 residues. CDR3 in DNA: TGTGCCAGTAGTCGGTTTGGGCAGGGGGCTTTTTATTTAGGACAGCCCCAGCATTTT. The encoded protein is CASSRFGQGAFYLGQPQHF.

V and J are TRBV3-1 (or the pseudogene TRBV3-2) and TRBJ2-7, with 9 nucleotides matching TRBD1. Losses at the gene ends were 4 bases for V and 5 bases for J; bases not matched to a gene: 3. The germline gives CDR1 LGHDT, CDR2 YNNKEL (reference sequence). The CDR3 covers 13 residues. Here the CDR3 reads CASSRDREHEQYF. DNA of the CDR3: TGTGCCAGCAGCCGGGACAGGGAACACGAGCAGTACTTC.

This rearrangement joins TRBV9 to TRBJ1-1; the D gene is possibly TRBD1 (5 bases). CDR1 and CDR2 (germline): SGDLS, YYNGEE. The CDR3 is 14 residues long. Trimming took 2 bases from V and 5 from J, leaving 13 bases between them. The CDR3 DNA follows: TGTGCCAGCAGCGTTAAGGGGCTGGGAACTGAAGCTTTCTTT. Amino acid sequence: CASSVKGLGTEAFF.

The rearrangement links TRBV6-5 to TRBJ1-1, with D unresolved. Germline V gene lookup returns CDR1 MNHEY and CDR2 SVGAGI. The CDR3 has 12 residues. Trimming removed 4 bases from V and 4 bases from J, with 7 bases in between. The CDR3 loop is CASSSEGTEAFF. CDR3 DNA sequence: TGTGCCAGCAGTTCGGAGGGCACTGAAGCTTTCTTT.

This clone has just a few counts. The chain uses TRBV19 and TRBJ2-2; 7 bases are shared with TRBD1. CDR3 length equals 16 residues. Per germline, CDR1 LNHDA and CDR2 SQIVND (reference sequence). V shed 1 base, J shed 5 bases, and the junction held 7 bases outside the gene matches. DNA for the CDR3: TGTGCCAGTAGTATAGCGGGGACAGCATTAACCGGGGAGCTGTTTTTT. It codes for CASSIAGTALTGELFF.